This entry lists 10 T cell receptor beta chains sequenced from one sample in a study of blood T cell repertoires in COVID-19. The repertoire was sequenced with immunoSEQ multiplex PCR; TCRdb's copy has only in-frame clones and lacks some. The table has almost 250,000 clones, almost 85% seen once. The source material was PBMCs or T cells enriched from blood (not recorded which). The receptors shown here come from a woman aged 45-59 years with acute COVID-19.

This clone was observed a single time. The chain has TRBV2 and TRBJ2-3; D call uncertain. The CDR3 is 13 residues long. With 5 bases removed from V and 2 bases from J, the gap between germline ends came to 8 bases. Germline V lookup: CDR1 SNHLY, CDR2 FYNNEI. CDR3 sequence (DNA): TGTGCCAGCAGTAGTCCAGTCACAGATACGCAGTATTTT. This encodes CASSSPVTDTQYF. Full variable domain (missing parts from reference TRBV2 and TRBJ2-3): EPEVTQTPSHQVTQMGQEVILRCVPISNHLYFYWYRQILGQKVEFLVSFYNNEISEKSEIFDDQFSVERPDGSNFTLKIRSTKLEDSAMYFCASSSPVTDTQYFGPGTRLTVL.

CDR3 sequence (DNA): TGTGCCAGCAGTTACAGGGACAGGGAGACCCAGTACTTC. Translating gives CASSYRDRETQYF. V and J are TRBV6-2 or TRBV6-3 and TRBJ2-5; 8 bases fit TRBD1. With 2 bases clipped from V and 5 bases from J, the junction kept 1 base outside the gene matches. Germline values: CDR1 MNHEY, CDR2 SVGEGT. The CDR3 is 13 residues long.

The J gene is TRBJ1-1, the V gene TRBV9; 7 nucleotides line up with TRBD1. Trimming took 0 bases from V and 4 from J; bases not matched to a gene: 9. Germline-derived CDR1 and CDR2 are SGDLS and YYNGEE. This CDR3 region has 16 residues. CDR3 nucleotide sequence: TGTGCCAGCAGCGTAGTAGGGGGCCCGACCAGCACTGAAGCTTTCTTT. This sequence encodes CASSVVGGPTSTEAFF.

The chain has TRBV12-3 or TRBV12-4 and TRBJ1-1, with D hard to call. V was cut by 6 bases and J by 1 base, with 9 bases left in between. The CDR3 is made up of 13 amino acids. This CDR3 is CASSPEANTEAFF. DNA for the CDR3: TGTGCCAGCAGCCCCGAGGCGAACACTGAAGCTTTCTTT.

The chain joins TRBV5-1 to TRBJ1-1; the match to TRBD1 covers 7 bases. The V and J ends lost 4 bases and 2 bases, in that order; junction bases with no gene match: 8. Germline V gene data show CDR1 as SGHRS and CDR2 as YFSETQ. The CDR3 totals 15 residues. The CDR3 here is CASSGVTGENTEAFF. CDR3 nucleotide sequence: TGCGCCAGCAGCGGGGTCACAGGGGAAAACACTGAAGCTTTCTTT.

This chain links TRBV5-1 with TRBJ2-2; 7 bases match TRBD2. Germline trimming cut 5 bases from V and 5 bases from J; bases unmatched to any gene: 12. CDR1 SGHRS and CDR2 YFSETQ come from the germline V gene. This CDR3 contains 16 residues. The CDR3 nucleotides are TGCGCCAGCAGATCCCAGCCCTCCGGGGGGACCGGGGAGCTGTTTTTT. Protein sequence: CASRSQPSGGTGELFF.

The rearrangement joins TRBV18 to TRBJ2-5; D is undetermined. The CDR3 loop spans 13 amino acids. V was clipped by 4 bases and J by 4 bases, with 10 bases between them. Per germline, CDR1 KGHSH and CDR2 LQKENI. The CDR3, as DNA: TGTGCCAGCTCACTAATTGTTTCAGAGACCCAGTACTTC. Translating it yields CASSLIVSETQYF.

This clone was counted a few times. The chain is built from TRBV12-5 and TRBJ1-1; 9 bases match TRBD1. This CDR3 comprises 17 residues. V trimming: 1 base; J trimming: 3 bases; junction bases outside the gene matches: 9. The germline V gene has CDR1 LGHNT and CDR2 FRNRAP. DNA of the CDR3: TGTGCTAGTGGTTTGGGCGGGGGGACAGGGTGGTACACTGAAGCTTTCTTT. Translation gives CASGLGGGTGWYTEAFF.

The chain couples TRBV7-2 to TRBJ2-5, with TRBD2 identical over 9 bases. Germline V gene sequence: CDR1 SGHTA, CDR2 FQGNSA. CDR3 length equals 16 residues. V was clipped by 2 bases and J by 5 bases; unmatched bases: 9. The CDR3 DNA is TGTGCCAGCAGCTTACAGCCAAGCGGGGGGCACGAGACCCAGTACTTC. This codes for CASSLQPSGGHETQYF. The whole variable domain, filled in from reference TRBV7-2 and TRBJ2-5, reads GAGVSQSPSNKVTEKGKDVELRCDPISGHTALYWYRQSLGQGLEFLIYFQGNSAPDKSGLPSDRFSAERTGGSVSTLTIQRTQQEDSAVYLCASSLQPSGGHETQYFGPGTRLLVL.

This clone was seen only once. This chain joins TRBV14 and TRBJ1-6, with 9 nucleotides matching TRBD1. The CDR3 is 16 residues long. Germline-derived CDR1 and CDR2 are SGHDN and FVKESK. Losses at the gene ends were 4 bases for V and 7 bases for J; bases not matched to a gene: 8. The CDR3 nucleotides are TGTGCCAGCAGCCCCTTGGACAGGGGTGTCAATTCACCCCTCCACTTT. Its translation: CASSPLDRGVNSPLHF.